This T cell receptor (beta chain) stems from a study of OX40 agonist ivuxolimab in advanced cancers. Study background: Averaging roughly 60 years in age, with a range of about 23 to 80, the cohort was about 83% male. Study outcomes and limitations: Patients who responded partially at 0.1-3.0 mg/kg showed clonal expansion ranking among the lowest. Normalized expansion of T-cell clones was also low for some nonresponders.

On this clone itself: Its matching antigen is unknown.

Method: immunoSEQ multiplex PCR; TCRdb's copy keeps in-frame clones and lacks some. Of over 60,000 clones in the sample, about 89% were seen once. Germline V gene data show CDR1 as SGHNT and CDR2 as YENEEA. The CDR3 length is 15 residues. V was shortened by 1 base and J by 4 bases, with 11 bases between the two germline ends. This specimen was CD4+ or CD8+ T cells sorted from blood, taken in a trial of the OX40 agonist ivuxolimab. This chain joins TRBV11-3 and TRBJ2-1, with D possibly being TRBD1 or TRBD2 (5 bases each). The TCR originated in an adult with an advanced solid tumor such as melanoma, head and neck, liver or kidney cancer. The CDR3 nucleotides read TGTGCCAGCAGCTTAGTTTTCGGGACGTACAATGAGCAGTTCTTC. Translating it yields CASSLVFGTYNEQFF.